This T cell receptor beta chain was identified during a study of CD8 T cells in ankylosing spondylitis. TCRdb used MiXCR to reprocess the 5' RACE reads, holding one entry per CDR3 protein. Here the sample spans about 240,000 distinct CDR3 sequences, around 9.2% being singletons. Only a few counts were recorded for this clonotype. Its specificity is not known. Trimming took off 6 bases at V and 10 bases at J, with 13 bases between the two ends. The CDR3 is 12 amino acids. Looked up from germline, CDR1 is KGHSH and CDR2 is LQKENI. Findings of the study overall: In ankylosing spondylitis blood, a motif of eight highly homologous TCR beta variants appeared characteristic. Disease-associated clones were reportedly significantly overrepresented in matched ankylosing spondylitis synovial fluid. The authors found the disease-linked clones to be CD8+ and relatively rare in peripheral blood.

The clonotype comes from a male donor with ankylosing spondylitis or in good health (not recorded which). This chain connects TRBV18 to TRBJ2-1; no clear D. What was sequenced was blood, either unsorted or a sorted T cell fraction (not recorded which). DNA for the CDR3: TGTGCCAGCTCGAGCCGATTCCGAGAGCAGTTCTTC. Translated: CASSSRFREQFF.